This entry concerns a single TCR beta chain. It has no known antigen specificity. Nothing much larger sits one base from this clone, and base qualities are not available. A distance of 12 bases separates the germline ends of V and J, which lose 1 base and 3 bases respectively. The CDR3 holds 16 amino acids from the cysteine to the phenylalanine. Here the CDR3 DNA is all that survives: 48 bases in frame from base 1. The germline V gene (reference sequence) specifies SGHAT as CDR1 and FQDESV as CDR2. The source of the sample is a study of T cells in localized non-small cell lung cancer (dated by TCRdb to about 2020). In terms of the full investigation: T cell repertoires of 236 early-stage NSCLC patients were analyzed, with tumors being compared against uninvolved tumor-adjacent lungs. All 240 or so NSCLC patients in the cohort were treatment-naive and had localized lung tumors that were resected. Of the NSCLC patients, around 130 were male and roughly 110 were female, and the mean age was about 69 years.

The immunoSEQ Assay was used to sequence TCR beta CDR3 regions from DNA. Per the original workflow: To compute T cell density, TCR beta template counts were normalized to usable DNA, which was estimated by amplifying housekeeping genes. The preseqR package was used to estimate richness by extrapolating to 400,000 templates for PBMC samples and to 120,000 templates for tissue samples. Clonality was defined by subtracting Pielou's evenness from one. To identify tissue-enriched TCRs, differential abundance testing was run on productive amino-acid clonotypes with a minimum total count of 5 and an alpha of 0.1. Repertoire overlap between compartments was quantified with the Jaccard Index and Morisita Overlap Index. TCR beta CDR3s were clustered by GLIPH together with public tetramer-defined viral CDR3s, and at least three viral sequences plus V-gene enrichment were required for viral motifs. Sourced from immuneACCESS, this table was stored by TCRdb with only in-frame sequences that have V and J called. A share of the clones is absent; for the studies checked, an unresolved V gene accounts for under half, and the remainder has no known explanation. The V and J calls and clone size are taken from that table; D and trimming were inferred from the DNA. For this sample the table gives more than 8,000 clones, of which around 60% were detected only once. The ten largest clonotypes hold around 8.6% of the sample.

Broad study findings and their caveats: Longer overall survival was associated with higher T cell density in blood, whereas shorter survival was associated with higher clonality in adjacent lung. Uninvolved tumor-adjacent lung showed the highest T cell clonality, higher than tumor, which suggests more focused antigenic responses in the uninvolved tumor-adjacent lung. A median of roughly 58 of the top 100 tumor clones were detected in paired uninvolved adjacent lung, and 28 of these tumor clones were also found among the top 100 clones of the paired uninvolved adjacent lung. Because the study design was exploratory, TCR variables were selected using unadjusted p-values without false-discovery rate correction. Because multi-region tumor sequencing was not done, intratumor heterogeneity could not be ruled out.

The starting material was lymph node tissue, obtained before any cancer treatment. The receptor was isolated from a male donor older than 55 with stage I squamous cell lung carcinoma. The sequence is built from TRBV11-1 and TRBJ2-2; matching of 6 bases hints at TRBD2 as the D gene. This receptor has the CDR3 CASSLEPAGYTGELFF. The nucleotide sequence reads TGTGCCAGCAGCTTAGAGCCTGCGGGGTACACCGGGGAGCTGTTTTTT.